The present entry profiles one T cell receptor (beta chain) with its context. This specimen comes from a study of blood T cell repertoires in COVID-19. Study summary: T cells, B-cell-depleted T cells, or PBMCs provided the cDNA or gDNA that served as material.

Each participant's cohort was designated according to participant-reported clinical history. Recovered status in Cohort 3 required two negative PCRs, clearance, or symptom resolution. As originally analysed: Counts of nucleated cells, estimated from reference gene primer amplification, were obtained. Produced via immunoSEQ multiplex PCR; TCRdb's table is partial and in-frame only. V, J and clone size are those of that table, while D and trimming were read from the DNA. The sample carries some 400,000 clones, about nine tenths recorded once. CDR3 length: 15 amino acids. Trimming stripped 0 bases from V and 8 bases from J, with 19 bases between. The germline gives CDR1 GTSNPN, CDR2 SVGIG (reference sequence).

The rearrangement links TRBV30 to TRBJ1-2, with D tentatively TRBD1 (5 bases). This TCR came from a young woman who had recovered from COVID-19. The sequenced sample was PBMCs or T cells enriched from blood (not recorded which). In DNA form, the CDR3 reads TGTGCCTGGAGTGTCTCTCCGGGGGACGTTCGCGGCTACACCTTC. It specifies CAWSVSPGDVRGYTF. The full variable domain, in which reference TRBV30 and TRBJ1-2 provide the parts outside the CDR3, is SQTIHQWPATLVQPVGSPLSLECTVEGTSNPNLYWYRQAAGRGLQLLFYSVGIGQISSEVPQNLSASRPQDRQFILSSKKLLLSDSGFYLCAWSVSPGDVRGYTFGSGTRLTVV.